This record covers a single T cell receptor beta chain. Its target is unknown. Scientists made TCR beta libraries using quantitative 5'-RACE with molecular barcodes. TCRdb itself ran the 5' RACE reads through MiXCR, one entry per CDR3 protein. The profile shows 150,000 to 200,000 distinct CDR3 sequences, 10% to 15% of them singletons. This record belongs to a study of CD8 T cells in ankylosing spondylitis. Study conclusions and caveats: Clones linked to the disease showed a CD8+ phenotype. They occurred at relatively low frequencies in peripheral blood. What appeared characteristic of ankylosing spondylitis blood was a TCR beta motif of eight highly homologous variants. Matched ankylosing spondylitis synovial fluid reportedly contained a significantly enriched population of disease-linked clones.

Trimming stripped 5 bases from V and 10 bases from J, with 12 bases between. Germline loops: CDR1 SGHTA, CDR2 FQGNSA. This CDR3 has 13 amino acids. The clonotype was recovered from a female donor with ankylosing spondylitis or in good health (not recorded which). The chain has TRBV7-2 and TRBJ1-6; D gene unclear. The specimen sequenced was blood, either unsorted or a sorted T cell fraction (not recorded which). CDR3 residues: CASSPRERSPLHF. For the CDR3, the DNA is TGTGCCAGCAGCCCCAGAGAGAGGTCACCCCTCCACTTT.